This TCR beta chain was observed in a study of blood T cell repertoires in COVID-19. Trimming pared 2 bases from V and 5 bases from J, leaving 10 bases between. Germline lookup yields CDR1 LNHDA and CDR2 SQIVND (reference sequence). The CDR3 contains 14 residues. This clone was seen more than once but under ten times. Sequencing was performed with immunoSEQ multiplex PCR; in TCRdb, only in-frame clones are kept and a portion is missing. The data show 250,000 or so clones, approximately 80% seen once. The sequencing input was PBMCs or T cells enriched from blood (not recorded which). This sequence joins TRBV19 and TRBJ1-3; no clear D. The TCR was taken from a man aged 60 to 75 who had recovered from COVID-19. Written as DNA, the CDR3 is TGTGCCAGTAGTATAAACAAAATAAGAAACACCATATATTTT. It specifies CASSINKIRNTIYF.